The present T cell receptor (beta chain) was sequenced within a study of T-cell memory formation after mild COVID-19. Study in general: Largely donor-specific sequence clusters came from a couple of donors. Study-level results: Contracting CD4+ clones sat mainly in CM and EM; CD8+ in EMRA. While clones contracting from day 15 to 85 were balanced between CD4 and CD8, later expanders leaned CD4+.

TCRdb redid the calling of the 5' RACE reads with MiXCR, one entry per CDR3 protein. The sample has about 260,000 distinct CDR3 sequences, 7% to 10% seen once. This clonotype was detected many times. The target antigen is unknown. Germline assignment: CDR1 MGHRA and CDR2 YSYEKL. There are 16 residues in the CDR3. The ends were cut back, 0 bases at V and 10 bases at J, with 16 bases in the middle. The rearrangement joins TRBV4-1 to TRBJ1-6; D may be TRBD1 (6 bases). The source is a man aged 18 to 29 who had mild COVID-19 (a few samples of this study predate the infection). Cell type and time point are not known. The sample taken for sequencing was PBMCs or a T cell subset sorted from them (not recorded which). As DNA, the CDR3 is TGCGCCAGCAGCCAAGAGCTGTCAGGGGTGGGCTCACCCCTCCACTTT. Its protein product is CASSQELSGVGSPLHF.